Here is one TCR beta chain with its context. Its matching antigen is unknown. Sample time point: after neoadjuvant nivolumab, at surgical resection. This sample stems from a study of neoadjuvant anti-PD-1 for oral cavity cancer. The V end was cut by 10 bases, the J end by 4 bases, with 19 bases between. Germline lookup yields CDR1 MDHEN and CDR2 SYDVKM. CDR3 length: 15 residues. Study results and limitations: After neoadjuvant nivolumab, PBMC T cell clonality was significantly higher in non-responders than responders.

Sequencing was performed with immunoSEQ multiplex PCR; in TCRdb, only in-frame clones are kept and a portion is missing. The sample lists just over 65,000 clones; 70% to 90% were seen once. The chain links TRBV28 to TRBJ2-2; D is perhaps TRBD1 (5 bases). The material sequenced was PBMCs, taken after nivolumab (anti-PD-1) treatment. This receptor was taken from a person aged 35 to 85 with oral cavity squamous cell carcinoma. Written as DNA, the CDR3 is TGTGCCACCCGAAGTGGGGCCCGTAGCACCGGGGAGCTGTTTTTT. It codes for CATRSGARSTGELFF.